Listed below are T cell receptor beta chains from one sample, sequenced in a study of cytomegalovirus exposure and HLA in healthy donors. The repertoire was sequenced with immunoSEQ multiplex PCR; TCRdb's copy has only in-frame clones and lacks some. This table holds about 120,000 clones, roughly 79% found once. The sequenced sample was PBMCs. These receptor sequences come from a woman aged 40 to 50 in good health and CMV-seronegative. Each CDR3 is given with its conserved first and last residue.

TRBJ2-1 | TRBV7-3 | CASSSSGAEHNEQFF
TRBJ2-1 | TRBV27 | CASSSGTSGRSLDNEQFF
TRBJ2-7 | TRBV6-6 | CASSPGGHLDEQYF
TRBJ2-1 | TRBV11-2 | CASSLIREGLYNEQFF
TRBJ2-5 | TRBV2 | CARATGEETQYF
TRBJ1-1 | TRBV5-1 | CASSLGETGLTEAFF
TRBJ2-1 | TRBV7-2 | CASSLVTGTYNEQFF
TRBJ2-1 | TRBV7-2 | CASSLRSTRSSYNEQFF
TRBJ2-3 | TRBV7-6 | CASSLGGTRFADTQYF
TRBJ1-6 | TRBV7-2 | CASSLVDVGYDSPLHF
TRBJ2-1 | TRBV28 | CASRSSPGEQFF
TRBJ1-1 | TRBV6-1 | CASSDRGWGLNTEAFF
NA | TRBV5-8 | CASSPHYSSYEQYF
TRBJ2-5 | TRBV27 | CASSPALGAQYF
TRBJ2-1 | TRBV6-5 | CASSYIGSDEQFF
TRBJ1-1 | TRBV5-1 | CASSARQGMNTEAFF
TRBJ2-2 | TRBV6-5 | CASSYRRDRGTGELFF
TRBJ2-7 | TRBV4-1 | CASSQPGLAVYEQYF
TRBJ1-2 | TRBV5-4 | CASSLSGTGYGYTF
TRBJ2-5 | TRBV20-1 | CSARRETQYF
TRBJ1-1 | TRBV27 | CASSPFTLGGTEAFF
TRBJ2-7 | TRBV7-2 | CASSLAPAGGPYEQYF
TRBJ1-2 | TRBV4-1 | CASSQAEGQGTRGYTF
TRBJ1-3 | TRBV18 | CASSPVDSSGNTIYF
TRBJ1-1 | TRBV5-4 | CASSQRQGEFAEAFF
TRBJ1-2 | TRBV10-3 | CAISGRGTDYGYTF
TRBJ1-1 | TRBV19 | CASSIRTGSVGLMNTEAFF
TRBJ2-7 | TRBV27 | CASSLRTGGSYEQYF
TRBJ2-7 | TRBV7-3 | CASSSLAGPSYEQYF
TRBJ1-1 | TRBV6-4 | CASSDRPGWGEAFF
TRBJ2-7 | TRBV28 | CASRLGGGRWYEQYF
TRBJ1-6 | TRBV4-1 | CASSQEGDKNSPLHF
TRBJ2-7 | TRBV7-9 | CASSHGQSHEQYF
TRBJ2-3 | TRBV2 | CATKHERGIASTDTQYF
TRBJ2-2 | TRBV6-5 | CASSPSDWGGELFF
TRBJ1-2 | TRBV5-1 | CASSWTGGDGYTF
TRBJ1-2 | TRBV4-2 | CASSQGQGPNYGYTF
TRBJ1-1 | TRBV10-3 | CAIRREWEGHREKNTEAFF
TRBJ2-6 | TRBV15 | CATSRLRESGANVLTF
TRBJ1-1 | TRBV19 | CASSMRPGILNTEAFF
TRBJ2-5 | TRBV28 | CASSLYRGGETQYF
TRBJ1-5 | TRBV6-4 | CASSEGGENQPQHF
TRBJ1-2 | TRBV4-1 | CASSQDPGQGLYGYTF
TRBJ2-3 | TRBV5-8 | CASSLDRGTDTQYF
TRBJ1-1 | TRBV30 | CAWRQRQAYTEAFF
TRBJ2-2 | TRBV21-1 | CASSKRTHLAGGPADTGELFF
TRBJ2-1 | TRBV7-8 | CASSTGTSGSLFF
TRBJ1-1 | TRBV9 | CASSVQGNTEAFF
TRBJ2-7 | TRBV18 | CASSQLAGTNYEQYF
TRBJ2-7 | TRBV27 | CATPAGYEQYF
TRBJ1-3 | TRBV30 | CAWTRRRGPVGNTIYF
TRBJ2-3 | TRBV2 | CASSEAGAPAGATQYF
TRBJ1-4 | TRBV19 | CASSPPEQPYLKLFF
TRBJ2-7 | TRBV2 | CASKFIAVSGSVSYEQYF
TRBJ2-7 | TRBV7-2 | CASSSPGQGYEQYF